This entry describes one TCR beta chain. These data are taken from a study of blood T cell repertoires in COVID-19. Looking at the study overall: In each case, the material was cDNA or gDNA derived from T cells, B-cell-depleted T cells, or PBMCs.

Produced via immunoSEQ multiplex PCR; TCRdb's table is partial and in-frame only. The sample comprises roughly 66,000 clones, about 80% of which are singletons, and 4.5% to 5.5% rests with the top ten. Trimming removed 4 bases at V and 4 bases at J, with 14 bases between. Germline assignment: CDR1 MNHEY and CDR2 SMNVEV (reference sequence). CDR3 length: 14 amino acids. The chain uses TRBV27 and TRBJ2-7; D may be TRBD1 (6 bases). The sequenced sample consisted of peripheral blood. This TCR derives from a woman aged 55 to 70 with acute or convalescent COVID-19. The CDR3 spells CASSWGQSKYEQYF. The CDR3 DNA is TGTGCCAGCAGTTGGGGGCAGAGCAAATACGAGCAGTACTTC.